This T cell receptor beta chain emerged from a study of CD8 T cells in ankylosing spondylitis. Study-level results: Ankylosing spondylitis blood appeared to carry a characteristic TCR beta motif of under ten highly homologous variants.

TCRdb independently ran MiXCR on the 5' RACE reads; one entry per CDR3 protein. The data contain about 220,000 distinct CDR3 sequences, 7.3% of them singletons. This clonotype was recorded at least ten times. What it binds is not known. This CDR3 spans 15 amino acids. V dropped 0 bases and J dropped 4; count of bases not matched to a gene: 4. CDR1 is SGHDT and CDR2 is YYEEEE in the germline V gene. The chain employs TRBV5-6 and TRBJ2-7, with 10 positions matching TRBD1. Sequencing used blood, either unsorted or a sorted T cell fraction (not recorded which). This TCR came from a male donor with ankylosing spondylitis. The CDR3 spells CASSLGQGAAYEQYF. The CDR3 nucleotides read TGTGCCAGCAGCTTGGGACAGGGGGCTGCTTACGAGCAGTACTTC.